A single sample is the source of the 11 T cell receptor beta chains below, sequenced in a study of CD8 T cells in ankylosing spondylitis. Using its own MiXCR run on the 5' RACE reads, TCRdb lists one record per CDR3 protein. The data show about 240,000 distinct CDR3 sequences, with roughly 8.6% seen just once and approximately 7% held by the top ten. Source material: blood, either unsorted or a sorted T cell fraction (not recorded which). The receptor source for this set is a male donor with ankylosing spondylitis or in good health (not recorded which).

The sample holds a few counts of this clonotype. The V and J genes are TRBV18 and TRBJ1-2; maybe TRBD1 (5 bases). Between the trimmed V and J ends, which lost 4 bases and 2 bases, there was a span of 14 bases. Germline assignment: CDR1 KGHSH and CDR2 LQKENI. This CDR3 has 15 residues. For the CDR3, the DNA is TGTGCCAGCTCACTGCGGGACTCCACAAACTATGGCTACACCTTC. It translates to CASSLRDSTNYGYTF.

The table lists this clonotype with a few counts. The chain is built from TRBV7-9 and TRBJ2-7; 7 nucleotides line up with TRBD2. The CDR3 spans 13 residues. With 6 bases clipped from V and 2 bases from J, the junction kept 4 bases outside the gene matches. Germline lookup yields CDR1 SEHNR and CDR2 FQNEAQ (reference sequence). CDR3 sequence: CASSRRETYEQYF. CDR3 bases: TGTGCCAGCAGTAGGCGGGAGACCTACGAGCAGTACTTC.

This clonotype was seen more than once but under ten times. The CDR3, as DNA: TGTGCCAGCAGCCTCGGAATGGGGGCGGGAGGCTACACCTTC. Translated: CASSLGMGAGGYTF. The chain couples TRBV7-2 to TRBJ1-2, with D tentatively TRBD1 (6 bases). The ends were cut back, 5 bases at V and 8 bases at J, with 18 bases in the middle. The germline gives CDR1 SGHTA, CDR2 FQGNSA. The CDR3 is 14 amino acids.

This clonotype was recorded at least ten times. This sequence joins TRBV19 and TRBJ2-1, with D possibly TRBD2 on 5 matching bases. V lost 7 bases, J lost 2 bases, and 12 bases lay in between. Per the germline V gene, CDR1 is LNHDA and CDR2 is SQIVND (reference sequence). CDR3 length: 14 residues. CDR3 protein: CASKWRAAYNEQFF. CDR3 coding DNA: TGTGCCAGTAAATGGCGGGCGGCCTACAATGAGCAGTTCTTC. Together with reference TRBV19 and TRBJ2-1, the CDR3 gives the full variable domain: DGGITQSPKYLFRKEGQNVTLSCEQNLNHDAMYWYRQDPGQGLRLIYYSQIVNDFQKGDIAEGYSVSREKKESFPLTVTSAQKNPTAFYLCASKWRAAYNEQFFGPGTRLTVL.

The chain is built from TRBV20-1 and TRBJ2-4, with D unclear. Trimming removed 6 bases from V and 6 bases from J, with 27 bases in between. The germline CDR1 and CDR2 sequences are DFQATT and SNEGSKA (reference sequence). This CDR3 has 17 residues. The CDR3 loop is CSATPPSSAPWGNIQYF. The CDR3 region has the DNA TGCAGTGCAACCCCCCCCTCCAGCGCTCCTTGGGGAAACATTCAGTACTTC.

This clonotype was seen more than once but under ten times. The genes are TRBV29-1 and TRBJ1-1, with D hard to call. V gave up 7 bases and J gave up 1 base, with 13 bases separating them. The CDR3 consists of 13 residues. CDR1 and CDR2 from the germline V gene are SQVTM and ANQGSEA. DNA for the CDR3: TGCAGCGGAAGGACTTACTGGAACACTGAAGCTTTCTTT. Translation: CSGRTYWNTEAFF.

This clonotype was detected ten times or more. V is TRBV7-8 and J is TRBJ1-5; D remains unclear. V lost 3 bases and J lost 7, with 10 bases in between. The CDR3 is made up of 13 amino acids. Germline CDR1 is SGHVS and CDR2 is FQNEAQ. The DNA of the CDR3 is TGTGCCAGCAGCTTGACCGAGGACCAGCCCCAGCATTTT. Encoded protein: CASSLTEDQPQHF.

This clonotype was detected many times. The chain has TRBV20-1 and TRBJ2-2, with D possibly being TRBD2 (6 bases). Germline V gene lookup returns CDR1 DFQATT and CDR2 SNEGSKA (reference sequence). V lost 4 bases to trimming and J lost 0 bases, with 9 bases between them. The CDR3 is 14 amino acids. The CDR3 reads CSATGTPNTGELFF. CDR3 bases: TGCAGTGCTACCGGGACTCCGAACACCGGGGAGCTGTTTTTT.

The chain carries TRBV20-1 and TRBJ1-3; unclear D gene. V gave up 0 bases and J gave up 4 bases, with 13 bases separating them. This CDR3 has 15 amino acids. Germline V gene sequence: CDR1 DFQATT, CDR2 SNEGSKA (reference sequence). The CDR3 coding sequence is TGCAGTGCTAGAGATGATGTTCTAAGGGGAAACACCATATATTTT. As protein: CSARDDVLRGNTIYF.

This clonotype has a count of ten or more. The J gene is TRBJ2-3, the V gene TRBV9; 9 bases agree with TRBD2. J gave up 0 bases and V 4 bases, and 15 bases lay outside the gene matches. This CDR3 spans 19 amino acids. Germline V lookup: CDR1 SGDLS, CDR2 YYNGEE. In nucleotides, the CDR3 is TGTGCCAGCAGCCGCGGGGTAGCGGGAGAGCACTCTAGCACAGATACGCAGTATTTT. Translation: CASSRGVAGEHSSTDTQYF.

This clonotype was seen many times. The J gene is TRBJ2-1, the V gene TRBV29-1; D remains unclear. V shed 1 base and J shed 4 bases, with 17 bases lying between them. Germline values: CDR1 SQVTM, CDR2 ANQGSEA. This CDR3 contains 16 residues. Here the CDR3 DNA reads TGCAGCGTTGAAGGGGCGGAGACGAGCTCTTACAATGAGCAGTTCTTC. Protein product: CSVEGAETSSYNEQFF.